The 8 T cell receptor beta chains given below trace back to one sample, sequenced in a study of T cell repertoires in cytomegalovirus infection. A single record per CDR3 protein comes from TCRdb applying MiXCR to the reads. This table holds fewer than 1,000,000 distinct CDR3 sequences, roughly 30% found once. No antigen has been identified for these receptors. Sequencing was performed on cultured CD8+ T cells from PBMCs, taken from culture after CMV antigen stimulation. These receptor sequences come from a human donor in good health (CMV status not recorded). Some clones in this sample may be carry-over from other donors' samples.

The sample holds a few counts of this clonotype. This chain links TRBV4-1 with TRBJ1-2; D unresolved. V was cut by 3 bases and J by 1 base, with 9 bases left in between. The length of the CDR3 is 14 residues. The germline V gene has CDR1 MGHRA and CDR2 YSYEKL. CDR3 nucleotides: TGCGCCAGCAGCCACCCAGGCGATAACTATGGCTACACCTTC. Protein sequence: CASSHPGDNYGYTF.

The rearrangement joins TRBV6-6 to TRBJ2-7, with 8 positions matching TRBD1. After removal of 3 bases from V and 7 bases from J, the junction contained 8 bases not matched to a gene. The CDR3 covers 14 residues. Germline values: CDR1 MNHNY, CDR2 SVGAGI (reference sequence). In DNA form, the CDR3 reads TGTGCCAGCAGTTATCGACAGGGGCTTTGGGAGCAGTACGTC. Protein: CASSYRQGLWEQYV.

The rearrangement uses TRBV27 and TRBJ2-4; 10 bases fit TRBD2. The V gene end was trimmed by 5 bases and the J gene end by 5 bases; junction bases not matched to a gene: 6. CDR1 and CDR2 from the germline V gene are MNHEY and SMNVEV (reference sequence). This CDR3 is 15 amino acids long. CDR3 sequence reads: CASSRSGGAENIQYF. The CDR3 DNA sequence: TGTGCCAGCAGTCGCAGCGGGGGGGCTGAAAACATTCAGTACTTC.

CDR3 sequence reads: CASSLDNPLAGDLLETQYF. In DNA form, the CDR3 reads TGTGCCAGCAGCTTAGACAATCCACTAGCGGGGGACCTCTTGGAGACCCAGTACTTC. This chain uses TRBV7-9 with TRBJ2-5; 11 bases map to TRBD2. After removal of 1 base from V and 5 bases from J, the junction contained 15 bases not matched to a gene. CDR1 is SEHNR and CDR2 is FQNEAQ in the germline V gene (reference sequence). The CDR3 extends over 19 amino acids.

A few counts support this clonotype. This CDR3 is CASSQVVAGFEETQYF. CDR3 DNA sequence: TGCGCCAGCAGCCAAGTCGTAGCGGGGTTCGAAGAGACCCAGTACTTC. This sequence joins TRBV4-1 and TRBJ2-5; 8 bases agree with TRBD2. Unmatched junction bases numbered 7, after V lost 1 base and J lost 3 bases. Germline V gives CDR1 MGHRA, CDR2 YSYEKL. CDR3 length: 16 residues.

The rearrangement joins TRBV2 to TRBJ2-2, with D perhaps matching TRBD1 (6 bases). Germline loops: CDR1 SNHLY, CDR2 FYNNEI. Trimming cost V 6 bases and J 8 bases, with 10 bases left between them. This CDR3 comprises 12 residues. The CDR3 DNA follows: TGTGCCAGCAGGGGGGCCCCAGGGGAGCTGTTTTTT. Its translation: CASRGAPGELFF.

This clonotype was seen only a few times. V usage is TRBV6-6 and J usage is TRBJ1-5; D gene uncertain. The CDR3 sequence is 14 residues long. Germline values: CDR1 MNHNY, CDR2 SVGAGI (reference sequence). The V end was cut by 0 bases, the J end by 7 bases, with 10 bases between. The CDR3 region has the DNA TGTGCCAGCAGTTACTCCCCGGGGTCGCAGCCCCAGCATTTT. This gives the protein CASSYSPGSQPQHF.

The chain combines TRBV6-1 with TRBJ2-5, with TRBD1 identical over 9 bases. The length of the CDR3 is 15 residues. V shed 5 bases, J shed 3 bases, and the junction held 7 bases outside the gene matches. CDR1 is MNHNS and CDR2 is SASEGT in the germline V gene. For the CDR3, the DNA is TGTGCCAGCAGTAGGGGGACAGGGAGGGAAGAGACCCAGTACTTC. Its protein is CASSRGTGREETQYF.